The rows below give T cell receptor beta chains drawn from one sample of a study of graft-versus-host responses after intestinal transplantation. Antigens for these TCRs are unknown. Measured with immunoSEQ multiplex PCR; TCRdb has only the in-frame clones, and not every one. The sample lists around 97,000 clones; roughly 93% were seen once. The input for sequencing was unstimulated CD8+ T cells sorted from spleen or lymph node cells, taken before intestinal transplant. All receptors come from a human donor who received an intestinal transplant. CDR3s include the opening cysteine and the closing phenylalanine or tryptophan. The D gene is left open where the match is weak. Clone sizes are given selectively: once, few, many, or a class where the clone is expanded.

clone size: .
D gene: .
J gene: TRBJ1-5
V gene: TRBV2
CDR3 protein: CASSYGRQGSNQPQHF
CDR3 DNA: TGTGCCAGCAGTTATGGGAGGCAGGGATCCAATCAGCCCCAGCATTTT

clone size: .
D gene: .
J gene: TRBJ1-3
V gene: TRBV10-3
CDR3 protein: CAISESPPMQGNTIYF
CDR3 DNA: TGTGCCATCAGTGAGTCACCACCGATGCAGGGAAACACCATATATTTT

clone size: .
D gene: .
J gene: TRBJ2-1
V gene: TRBV4-1
CDR3 protein: CASSQVQGNEQFF
CDR3 DNA: TGCGCCAGCAGCCAAGTCCAGGGGAATGAGCAGTTCTTC

clone size: once
D gene: .
J gene: TRBJ2-5
V gene: TRBV25-1
CDR3 protein: CASSPSPVNQETQYF
CDR3 DNA: TGTGCCAGCAGTCCATCTCCGGTGAACCAAGAGACCCAGTACTTC

clone size: few
D gene: .
J gene: TRBJ2-7
V gene: TRBV10-3
CDR3 protein: CAISRGTPKQYF
CDR3 DNA: TGTGCCATCAGCCGCGGGACACCTAAGCAGTACTTC

clone size: .
D gene: .
J gene: TRBJ2-4
V gene: TRBV4-1
CDR3 protein: CASSSNAQANWQYF
CDR3 DNA: TGCGCCAGCAGCTCGAACGCCCAGGCAAATTGGCAGTACTTC

clone size: .
D gene: TRBD1
J gene: TRBJ1-1
V gene: TRBV19
CDR3 protein: CASRQGGNTEAFF
CDR3 DNA: TGTGCCAGTCGACAGGGAGGGAACACTGAAGCTTTCTTT

clone size: .
D gene: .
J gene: TRBJ2-3
V gene: TRBV4-1
CDR3 protein: CASSQVLATDTQYF
CDR3 DNA: TGCGCCAGCAGCCAAGTTCTGGCCACAGATACGCAGTATTTT

clone size: .
D gene: .
J gene: TRBJ2-1
V gene: TRBV2
CDR3 protein: CASSELVRVEQFF
CDR3 DNA: TGTGCCAGCAGTGAATTAGTAAGGGTGGAGCAGTTCTTC

clone size: .
D gene: TRBD2
J gene: TRBJ2-1
V gene: TRBV18
CDR3 protein: CASSPLGTSGYNEQFF
CDR3 DNA: TGTGCCAGCTCACCACTTGGGACTAGCGGGTACAATGAGCAGTTCTTC

clone size: .
D gene: .
J gene: TRBJ1-1
V gene: TRBV6-6
CDR3 protein: CASSYLENTEAFF
CDR3 DNA: TGTGCCAGCAGTTACTTGGAGAACACTGAAGCTTTCTTT

clone size: .
D gene: .
J gene: TRBJ1-2
V gene: TRBV5-1
CDR3 protein: CASSLESGTDGYTF
CDR3 DNA: TGCGCCAGCAGCTTGGAGTCAGGGACGGATGGCTACACCTTC

clone size: .
D gene: TRBD2
J gene: TRBJ2-7
V gene: TRBV28
CDR3 protein: CASSLRGGFYEQYF
CDR3 DNA: TGTGCCAGCAGTTTAAGGGGAGGGTTCTACGAGCAGTACTTC

clone size: .
D gene: .
J gene: TRBJ1-2
V gene: TRBV10-2
CDR3 protein: CASSEWDVLQDGYTF
CDR3 DNA: TGCGCCAGCAGTGAGTGGGACGTACTCCAAGATGGCTACACCTTC

clone size: .
D gene: .
J gene: TRBJ2-2
V gene: TRBV4-1
CDR3 protein: CASSLVGVTNTGELFF
CDR3 DNA: TGCGCCAGCAGCCTGGTCGGGGTAACGAACACCGGGGAGCTGTTTTTT

clone size: .
D gene: .
J gene: TRBJ1-1
V gene: TRBV4-1
CDR3 protein: CASSPSGGSTEAFF
CDR3 DNA: TGCGCCAGCAGCCCATCGGGGGGTTCCACTGAAGCTTTCTTT

clone size: once
D gene: TRBD2
J gene: TRBJ2-1
V gene: TRBV7-9
CDR3 protein: CASSSGLAGGTASYNEQFF
CDR3 DNA: TGTGCCAGCAGCTCAGGACTAGCGGGGGGGACAGCCTCCTACAATGAGCAGTTCTTC

clone size: .
D gene: .
J gene: TRBJ1-1
V gene: TRBV9
CDR3 protein: CASSVQADWNTEAFF
CDR3 DNA: TGTGCCAGCAGCGTACAGGCAGACTGGAACACTGAAGCTTTCTTT

clone size: .
D gene: .
J gene: TRBJ2-1
V gene: TRBV4-1
CDR3 protein: CASSHPTKEYNEQFF
CDR3 DNA: TGCGCCAGCAGCCACCCTACTAAGGAGTACAATGAGCAGTTCTTC

clone size: .
D gene: .
J gene: TRBJ1-1
V gene: TRBV7-9
CDR3 protein: CASSLKSSFNTEAFF
CDR3 DNA: TGTGCCAGCAGCTTAAAGTCCAGCTTTAACACTGAAGCTTTCTTT

clone size: .
D gene: .
J gene: TRBJ1-5
V gene: TRBV4-1
CDR3 protein: CASSQEVAGNQPQHF
CDR3 DNA: TGCGCCAGCAGCCAAGAAGTAGCGGGCAATCAGCCCCAGCATTTT

clone size: once
D gene: .
J gene: TRBJ1-5
V gene: TRBV4-1
CDR3 protein: CASSLTIQGQPQHF
CDR3 DNA: TGCGCCAGCAGCCTCACAATCCAGGGTCAGCCCCAGCATTTT

clone size: .
D gene: .
J gene: TRBJ2-7
V gene: TRBV11-2
CDR3 protein: CASSLLSYEQYF
CDR3 DNA: TGTGCCAGCAGCTTATTATCCTACGAGCAGTACTTC

clone size: .
D gene: TRBD1
J gene: TRBJ2-7
V gene: TRBV27
CDR3 protein: CASSPGTGGYEQYF
CDR3 DNA: TGTGCCAGCAGCCCCGGGACAGGGGGCTACGAGCAGTACTTC

clone size: .
D gene: TRBD2
J gene: TRBJ2-1
V gene: TRBV9
CDR3 protein: CASRASGRNEQFF
CDR3 DNA: TGTGCCAGCAGGGCTAGCGGTCGCAATGAGCAGTTCTTC

clone size: .
D gene: .
J gene: TRBJ1-1
V gene: TRBV30
CDR3 protein: CALEQGFTEAFF
CDR3 DNA: TGTGCCCTAGAGCAGGGGTTCACTGAAGCTTTCTTT

clone size: .
D gene: .
J gene: TRBJ2-1
V gene: TRBV9
CDR3 protein: CASSVAGGSPYNEQFF
CDR3 DNA: TGTGCCAGCAGCGTAGCCGGAGGGTCCCCTTACAATGAGCAGTTCTTC

clone size: once
D gene: .
J gene: TRBJ1-5
V gene: TRBV27
CDR3 protein: CASSFGAGNQPQHF
CDR3 DNA: TGTGCCAGCAGTTTTGGGGCAGGCAATCAGCCCCAGCATTTT

clone size: .
D gene: .
J gene: TRBJ2-1
V gene: TRBV7-2
CDR3 protein: CASSLLGGPGTLSNNEQFF
CDR3 DNA: TGTGCCAGCAGCTTATTGGGGGGGCCCGGGACGCTCTCAAACAATGAGCAGTTCTTC

clone size: .
D gene: .
J gene: TRBJ2-1
V gene: TRBV28
CDR3 protein: CASSFSREQFF
CDR3 DNA: TGTGCCAGCAGTTTTTCACGTGAGCAGTTCTTC

clone size: .
D gene: TRBD2
J gene: TRBJ2-1
V gene: TRBV7-6
CDR3 protein: CASSLVTSGGLDEQFF
CDR3 DNA: TGTGCCAGCAGCTTAGTCACCAGCGGGGGTCTCGATGAGCAGTTCTTC

clone size: .
D gene: TRBD1
J gene: TRBJ1-4
V gene: TRBV18
CDR3 protein: CASSPDRGQNEKLFF
CDR3 DNA: TGTGCCAGCTCACCCGACAGGGGGCAAAATGAAAAACTGTTTTTT

clone size: .
D gene: TRBD1
J gene: TRBJ1-1
V gene: TRBV6-1
CDR3 protein: CASSVRGGGQGDTEAFF
CDR3 DNA: TGTGCCAGCAGTGTAAGGGGCGGGGGACAGGGCGACACTGAAGCTTTCTTT

clone size: .
D gene: .
J gene: TRBJ1-2
V gene: TRBV11-3
CDR3 protein: CASSSGTLVPSAF
CDR3 DNA: TGTGCCAGCAGCTCAGGTACCTTGGTACCTAGCGCCTTC

clone size: .
D gene: .
J gene: TRBJ2-7
V gene: TRBV7-6
CDR3 protein: CASSLGSGDGYEQYF
CDR3 DNA: TGTGCCAGCAGCTTAGGGTCCGGAGACGGCTACGAGCAGTACTTC

clone size: .
D gene: TRBD1
J gene: TRBJ2-5
V gene: TRBV4-1
CDR3 protein: CASSPLGAGQAQETQYF
CDR3 DNA: TGCGCCAGCAGCCCCCTAGGGGCGGGACAGGCCCAAGAGACCCAGTACTTC

clone size: .
D gene: .
J gene: TRBJ2-1
V gene: TRBV27
CDR3 protein: CASSLGASYNEQFF
CDR3 DNA: TGTGCCAGCAGTTTAGGGGCAAGCTACAATGAGCAGTTCTTC

clone size: .
D gene: .
J gene: TRBJ2-7
V gene: TRBV30
CDR3 protein: CALEGGQVGEQYF
CDR3 DNA: TGTGCCTTGGAGGGGGGCCAGGTTGGCGAGCAGTACTTC

clone size: .
D gene: .
J gene: TRBJ2-7
V gene: TRBV5-5
CDR3 protein: CASSLSLGYEQYF
CDR3 DNA: TGTGCCAGCAGCTTGTCGTTGGGGTACGAGCAGTACTTC

clone size: once
D gene: .
J gene: TRBJ2-3
V gene: TRBV4-1
CDR3 protein: CASSHQTDPRGPDTQYF
CDR3 DNA: TGCGCCAGCAGCCACCAAACCGACCCGCGAGGACCAGATACGCAGTATTTT

clone size: .
D gene: .
J gene: TRBJ1-6
V gene: TRBV27
CDR3 protein: CASSPGLWDNSPLHF
CDR3 DNA: TGTGCCAGCAGTCCCGGACTGTGGGATAATTCACCCCTCCACTTT

clone size: .
D gene: TRBD1
J gene: TRBJ1-2
V gene: TRBV6-5
CDR3 protein: CASSNGQGGGYTF
CDR3 DNA: TGTGCCAGCAGTAACGGACAGGGGGGAGGCTACACCTTC

clone size: .
D gene: TRBD1
J gene: TRBJ1-1
V gene: TRBV19
CDR3 protein: CATKGAGTEAFF
CDR3 DNA: TGTGCCACCAAGGGGGCCGGCACTGAAGCTTTCTTT

clone size: .
D gene: .
J gene: TRBJ2-1
V gene: TRBV7-3
CDR3 protein: CASSLLAGAGPQFF
CDR3 DNA: TGTGCCAGCAGCTTATTGGCGGGGGCCGGTCCCCAGTTCTTC

clone size: few
D gene: TRBD1
J gene: TRBJ2-3
V gene: TRBV7-9
CDR3 protein: CARGDRGQDTQYF
CDR3 DNA: TGTGCCAGAGGGGACAGGGGGCAAGATACGCAGTATTTT

clone size: .
D gene: .
J gene: TRBJ1-1
V gene: TRBV27
CDR3 protein: CASTPNVGHTEAFF
CDR3 DNA: TGTGCCAGCACCCCTAACGTAGGCCACACTGAAGCTTTCTTT

clone size: .
D gene: .
J gene: TRBJ1-5
V gene: TRBV5-8
CDR3 protein: CASSLEAGTMQPQHF
CDR3 DNA: TGTGCCAGCAGCTTGGAAGCAGGGACGATGCAGCCCCAGCATTTT

clone size: .
D gene: .
J gene: TRBJ1-2
V gene: TRBV11-2
CDR3 protein: CASSLGRLGYTF
CDR3 DNA: TGTGCCAGCAGCTTAGGGCGCTTGGGCTACACCTTC

clone size: .
D gene: TRBD1
J gene: TRBJ2-7
V gene: TRBV4-1
CDR3 protein: CASSQGDLDRRNEQYF
CDR3 DNA: TGCGCCAGCAGCCAAGGGGACCTGGACAGGAGAAACGAGCAGTACTTC

clone size: .
D gene: .
J gene: TRBJ2-1
V gene: TRBV9
CDR3 protein: CASSPPWAGGSYNEQFF
CDR3 DNA: TGTGCCAGCAGCCCACCCTGGGCGGGCGGCTCCTACAATGAGCAGTTCTTC

clone size: .
D gene: .
J gene: TRBJ1-3
V gene: TRBV7-9
CDR3 protein: CASSLSPLRDLIYF
CDR3 DNA: TGTGCCAGCAGCTTATCCCCGCTGAGGGACCTAATATATTTT

clone size: .
D gene: .
J gene: TRBJ2-1
V gene: TRBV5-5
CDR3 protein: CASRGVGVEQFF
CDR3 DNA: TGTGCCAGCAGAGGAGTGGGGGTGGAGCAGTTCTTC

clone size: .
D gene: .
J gene: TRBJ2-1
V gene: TRBV7-9
CDR3 protein: CASSLTDRGNEQFF
CDR3 DNA: TGTGCCAGCAGCTTGACCGACCGGGGAAATGAGCAGTTCTTC

clone size: .
D gene: .
J gene: TRBJ1-1
V gene: TRBV6-1
CDR3 protein: CASSEESATSEAFF
CDR3 DNA: TGTGCCAGCAGTGAAGAAAGTGCAACCTCTGAAGCTTTCTTT

clone size: .
D gene: TRBD1
J gene: TRBJ2-7
V gene: TRBV25-1
CDR3 protein: CATGDSGAYEQYF
CDR3 DNA: TGTGCCACCGGGGACAGTGGAGCCTACGAGCAGTACTTC

clone size: .
D gene: TRBD2
J gene: TRBJ2-3
V gene: TRBV27
CDR3 protein: CASSFGEGDTQYF
CDR3 DNA: TGTGCCAGCAGTTTCGGGGAGGGGGATACGCAGTATTTT

clone size: .
D gene: TRBD2
J gene: TRBJ2-1
V gene: TRBV7-9
CDR3 protein: CASSRTSGFYNEQFF
CDR3 DNA: TGTGCCAGCAGCCGGACTAGCGGGTTCTACAATGAGCAGTTCTTC

clone size: .
D gene: .
J gene: TRBJ2-2
V gene: TRBV19
CDR3 protein: CASSIDLGGEEELFF
CDR3 DNA: TGTGCCAGTAGTATAGATCTGGGGGGCGAGGAGGAGCTGTTTTTT

clone size: few
D gene: .
J gene: TRBJ1-1
V gene: TRBV7-3
CDR3 protein: CASSLARVTRMDTEAFF
CDR3 DNA: TGTGCCAGCAGCTTAGCCAGGGTCACTAGGATGGACACTGAAGCTTTCTTT

clone size: .
D gene: .
J gene: TRBJ1-1
V gene: TRBV19
CDR3 protein: CASSISNTGREAFF
CDR3 DNA: TGTGCCAGTAGTATAAGTAACACTGGGAGGGAAGCTTTCTTT